This is a list of T cell receptor beta chains from one sample in a study of CD8 T cells in Susac syndrome. MiXCR was run by TCRdb on the immunoSEQ multiplex PCR reads, yielding one entry per CDR3 protein. The sample holds fewer than 200,000 distinct CDR3 sequences; 85% to 95% are singletons and the top ten take roughly 0.16%. Source material: CD8+ T cells from PBMCs. These TCRs come from a human donor with multiple sclerosis. Both conserved end residues are part of each CDR3. The order of the fields is J gene, D gene, clone size, V gene, CDR3 protein, CDR3 DNA. D genes are given only for firm matches. Size is omitted from some rows. Given values are once, few, many or a class for expanded clones.

>TRBJ2-7|TRBD2|-|TRBV7-6
CASSLLPGTSFWQYF
TGTGCCAGCAGCTTACTCCCCGGGACTAGCTTTTGGCAGTACTTC
>TRBJ2-7|TRBD1|-|TRBV12-3/TRBV12-4
CATQDRASYEQYF
TGTGCCACCCAGGACAGGGCCTCCTACGAGCAGTACTTC
>TRBJ2-1|-|-|TRBV12-3/TRBV12-4
CASRDLDEQFF
TGTGCCAGCAGGGATCTGGATGAGCAGTTCTTC
>TRBJ2-7|TRBD1|-|TRBV20-1
CSATSPGQYEQYF
TGCAGTGCCACCAGCCCGGGACAGTACGAGCAGTACTTC
>TRBJ2-7|-|-|TRBV12-3/TRBV12-4
CASRLDSDSYEQYF
TGTGCCAGCAGGCTGGACAGCGACTCCTACGAGCAGTACTTC
>TRBJ1-1|-|-|TRBV6-1
CASSEGRWAGNTEAFF
TGTGCCAGCAGTGAAGGGAGGTGGGCGGGGAACACTGAAGCTTTCTTT
>TRBJ2-1|-|-|TRBV5-4
CASSRASTPYEQFF
TGTGCCAGCAGCCGGGCCTCAACCCCGTATGAGCAGTTCTTC
>TRBJ2-3|-|-|TRBV19
CATQDRGTTQYF
TGTGCCACCCAGGACCGCGGCACTACGCAGTATTTT
>TRBJ2-1|-|-|TRBV12-3/TRBV12-4
CASSYTGENEQFF
TGTGCCAGCAGCTACACAGGTGAAAATGAGCAGTTCTTC
>TRBJ1-1|-|once|TRBV11-1
CASSPRTGTDTEAFF
TGTGCCAGCAGCCCAAGAACAGGGACCGACACTGAAGCTTTCTTT
>TRBJ2-3|TRBD1|-|TRBV11-2
CASSLGTGVGDTQYF
TGTGCCAGCAGCTTGGGCACAGGGGTGGGAGATACGCAGTATTTT
>TRBJ2-5|-|-|TRBV20-1
CSASASGPLGTQYF
TGCAGTGCTAGTGCCTCGGGGCCCTTGGGGACCCAGTACTTC
>TRBJ2-7|TRBD1|-|TRBV20-1
CSAPGQSSYEQYF
TGCAGTGCACCGGGACAGAGCTCCTACGAGCAGTACTTC
>TRBJ2-1|-|-|TRBV27
CASSFSSGDYNEQFF
TGTGCCAGCAGTTTCTCCTCCGGGGACTACAATGAGCAGTTCTTC
>TRBJ2-7|TRBD1|-|TRBV30
CAWDRGTYEQYF
TGTGCCTGGGACAGGGGGACCTACGAGCAGTACTTC
>TRBJ2-7|TRBD1|once|TRBV20-1
CSARDGQGVTYEQYF
TGCAGTGCTAGAGATGGACAGGGTGTGACCTACGAGCAGTACTTC
>TRBJ2-1|-|-|TRBV28
CASSLASHVYNEQFF
TGTGCCAGCAGTTTGGCCTCACACGTCTACAATGAGCAGTTCTTC
>TRBJ2-3|-|-|TRBV27
CASTRQITDTQYF
TGTGCCAGCACACGGCAAATCACAGATACGCAGTATTTT
>TRBJ1-1|TRBD1|-|TRBV29-1
CSDHRDSNTEAFF
TGCAGCGACCACCGGGACAGTAACACTGAAGCTTTCTTT
>TRBJ1-1|TRBD1|-|TRBV11-2
CASSLGTGSIGAFF
TGTGCCAGCAGCTTAGGGACAGGGTCGATTGGAGCTTTCTTT
>TRBJ2-7|-|-|TRBV14
CATSPGLSYEQYF
TGTGCCACCTCCCCGGGCCTCTCCTACGAGCAGTACTTC
>TRBJ2-7|TRBD1|-|TRBV27
CASSQTGHEQYF
TGTGCCAGCAGTCAGACAGGGCACGAGCAGTACTTC
>TRBJ2-1|-|-|TRBV20-1
CSVPWGYRPSTSYNEQFF
TGCAGTGTCCCCTGGGGCTACCGACCTAGCACCTCCTACAATGAGCAGTTCTTC
>TRBJ2-7|TRBD2|-|TRBV2
CARGGLAGDYEQYF
TGTGCCAGAGGGGGACTAGCGGGAGACTACGAGCAGTACTTC
>TRBJ2-1|TRBD2|-|TRBV29-1
CSVEGTNSGRIPSYNEQFF
TGCAGCGTTGAAGGGACCAATAGCGGGAGGATCCCTTCCTACAATGAGCAGTTCTTC
>TRBJ2-1|-|-|TRBV2
CASLTPPEYEQFF
TGTGCCAGCCTTACCCCCCCGGAATATGAGCAGTTCTTC
>TRBJ2-7|TRBD1|-|TRBV11-2
CASSLAPYRDRAPYEQYF
TGTGCCAGCAGCTTAGCCCCGTACCGGGACAGGGCTCCCTACGAGCAGTACTTC
>TRBJ2-3|TRBD2|once|TRBV6-6
CASSQRGAGDTQYF
TGTGCCAGCAGCCAGCGGGGGGCGGGAGATACGCAGTATTTT
>TRBJ2-1|-|once|TRBV30
CAWGGILASTGHNEQFF
TGTGCCTGGGGGGGAATCTTAGCCTCGACTGGCCACAATGAGCAGTTCTTC
>TRBJ2-5|TRBD2|once|TRBV7-9
CASSVIGGGAEETQYF
TGTGCCAGCAGCGTAATTGGCGGGGGGGCCGAGGAGACCCAGTACTTC
>TRBJ1-5|-|once|TRBV4-1
CASGGLNNQPQHF
TGCGCCAGTGGGGGCCTGAACAATCAGCCCCAGCATTTT
>TRBJ1-1|-|-|TRBV27
CASSLRFGGEAFF
TGTGCCAGCAGTTTACGGTTTGGGGGTGAAGCTTTCTTT
>TRBJ2-7|-|-|TRBV27
CASSFLDSARQSREQYF
TGTGCCAGCAGTTTCTTAGACTCGGCAAGACAATCCAGGGAGCAGTACTTC
>TRBJ2-1|TRBD2|-|TRBV7-2
CASSTSGIYNEQFF
TGTGCCAGCAGCACTAGCGGGATATACAATGAGCAGTTCTTC
>TRBJ2-3|-|-|TRBV29-1
CSGIDAERLPDTQYF
TGCAGCGGAATTGATGCCGAGAGGCTCCCAGATACGCAGTATTTT
>TRBJ2-7|TRBD1|-|TRBV5-4
CASSLGGQGVDEQYF
TGTGCCAGCAGCTTGGGGGGACAGGGGGTCGACGAGCAGTACTTC
>TRBJ2-1|-|-|TRBV4-1
CASSQEVSLSSYNEQFF
TGCGCCAGCAGCCAAGAGGTTTCGCTCAGCTCCTACAATGAGCAGTTCTTC
>TRBJ1-1|TRBD1|-|TRBV30
CAWPLKGQANTEAFF
TGTGCCTGGCCTCTCAAGGGACAGGCGAACACTGAAGCTTTCTTT
>TRBJ2-3|-|-|TRBV11-2
CASSAGGPDTQYF
TGTGCCAGCAGCGCCGGGGGCCCAGATACGCAGTATTTT
>TRBJ2-3|-|-|TRBV24-1
CATSDYTDTQYF
TGTGCCACCAGTGATTACACAGATACGCAGTATTTT
>TRBJ2-7|TRBD1|-|TRBV13
CASSLGRTGNQPTYEQYF
TGTGCCAGCAGCTTGGGACGGACAGGGAATCAACCTACCTACGAGCAGTACTTC
>TRBJ2-6|-|-|TRBV7-3
CASSLRGANVLTF
TGTGCCAGCAGCTTAAGGGGGGCCAACGTCCTGACTTTC
>TRBJ2-4|TRBD1|-|TRBV4-1
CASSLRGMGQAERNIQYF
TGCGCCAGCAGCCTACGAGGTATGGGACAGGCGGAGAGGAACATTCAGTACTTC
>TRBJ2-1|-|once|TRBV4-1
CASSQAGAYNEQFF
TGCGCCAGCAGCCAAGCGGGGGCCTACAATGAGCAGTTCTTC
>TRBJ2-7|TRBD1|-|TRBV13
CASSLAGTGFYEQYF
TGTGCCAGCAGCTTAGCCGGGACAGGGTTCTACGAGCAGTACTTC
>TRBJ2-1|TRBD2|-|TRBV29-1
CSVVGVDPRLAGEADEQFF
TGCAGCGTTGTTGGCGTGGACCCCAGGCTAGCGGGAGAAGCGGATGAGCAGTTCTTC
>TRBJ2-3|TRBD2|-|TRBV4-1
CASSQEPIDMVAGTSTDTQYF
TGCGCCAGCAGCCAAGAACCTATTGATATGGTAGCGGGGACTAGCACAGATACGCAGTATTTT
>TRBJ2-1|TRBD2|-|TRBV29-1
CSVLDGLAEDNEQFF
TGCAGCGTTTTAGACGGACTAGCGGAAGACAATGAGCAGTTCTTC
>TRBJ2-7|-|-|TRBV7-9
CASSLLWDEQYF
TGTGCCAGCAGCTTACTTTGGGACGAGCAGTACTTC
>TRBJ2-7|-|once|TRBV28
CASSYQEGAYEQYF
TGTGCCAGCAGTTACCAGGAGGGCGCTTACGAGCAGTACTTC
>TRBJ2-7|-|-|TRBV7-9
CASSPTPTNTYEQYF
TGTGCCAGCAGCCCAACCCCGACAAATACCTACGAGCAGTACTTC
>TRBJ2-7|-|-|TRBV25-1
CASRHTYEQYF
TGTGCCAGCAGACATACCTACGAGCAGTACTTC
>TRBJ2-3|TRBD2|-|TRBV2
CASSREGGNTQYF
TGTGCCAGCTCGCGGGAGGGAGGAAATACGCAGTATTTT
>TRBJ2-2|-|-|TRBV9
CASSQTRDRPNTGELFF
TGTGCCAGCAGCCAGACCCGAGACAGACCGAACACCGGGGAGCTGTTTTTT
>TRBJ2-1|-|-|TRBV3-1
CASIPGTQFF
TGTGCCAGCATCCCCGGGACGCAGTTCTTC
>TRBJ2-5|-|-|TRBV20-1
CSAEPADSQETQYF
TGCAGTGCGGAACCAGCGGACAGCCAAGAGACCCAGTACTTC
>TRBJ2-1|TRBD1|-|TRBV20-1
CSARGQGRGDEQFF
TGCAGTGCTAGAGGACAGGGCCGGGGCGATGAGCAGTTCTTC
>TRBJ2-1|-|-|TRBV9
CASSVESNEQFF
TGTGCCAGCAGCGTAGAATCAAATGAGCAGTTCTTC
>TRBJ1-5|-|-|TRBV20-1
CSATTGGDNQPQHF
TGCAGTGCTACGACAGGAGGGGACAATCAGCCCCAGCATTTT